This T cell receptor (beta chain) stems from a study of T cell changes during pregnancy in multiple sclerosis. Clones were sequenced by immunoSEQ multiplex PCR, and TCRdb holds only the in-frame ones, with some missing. In the table there are roughly 50,000 clones, around 92% of which are singletons. The material was CD4+ T cells from peripheral blood mononuclear cells, obtained in the third trimester of pregnancy. This clonotype originated in a female donor with multiple sclerosis, enrolled in a pregnancy study.

CDR3 in amino acids: CATSRDARNEEKLFF. The CDR3 coding sequence is TGTGCCACCAGCAGGGATGCGAGGAATGAAGAAAAACTGTTTTTT. This sequence joins TRBV15 and TRBJ1-4; no firm D call. With 3 bases removed from V and 8 bases from J, the gap between germline ends came to 16 bases. CDR1 and CDR2 from the germline V gene are LNHNV and YYDKDF (reference sequence). The CDR3 consists of 15 residues.